This TCR beta chain was identified during a study of blood T cells in healthy people across ages. The use of a sample-barcoded 5' primer and a J-beta primer mix characterized a second PCR of about 7 to 12 cycles. TCRdb used MiXCR to reprocess the 5' RACE reads, holding one entry per CDR3 protein. The sample contains over 1,500,000 distinct CDR3 sequences, around 40% of which appear only once. In this sample, this clonotype turned up a few times. The CDR3 consists of 15 residues. The V gene's germline CDR1 is DFQATT and CDR2 SNEGSKA (reference sequence). Germline trimming cut 5 bases from V and 2 bases from J; bases unmatched to any gene: 6.

The clonotype was recovered from a human donor in good health. The specimen sequenced was blood. The V call is TRBV20-1, the J call TRBJ2-1, with 10 bases that match TRBD2. The CDR3 is CSAHTSGEAYNEQFF. The CDR3 DNA sequence: TGCAGTGCTCACACTAGCGGGGAAGCCTACAATGAGCAGTTCTTC.